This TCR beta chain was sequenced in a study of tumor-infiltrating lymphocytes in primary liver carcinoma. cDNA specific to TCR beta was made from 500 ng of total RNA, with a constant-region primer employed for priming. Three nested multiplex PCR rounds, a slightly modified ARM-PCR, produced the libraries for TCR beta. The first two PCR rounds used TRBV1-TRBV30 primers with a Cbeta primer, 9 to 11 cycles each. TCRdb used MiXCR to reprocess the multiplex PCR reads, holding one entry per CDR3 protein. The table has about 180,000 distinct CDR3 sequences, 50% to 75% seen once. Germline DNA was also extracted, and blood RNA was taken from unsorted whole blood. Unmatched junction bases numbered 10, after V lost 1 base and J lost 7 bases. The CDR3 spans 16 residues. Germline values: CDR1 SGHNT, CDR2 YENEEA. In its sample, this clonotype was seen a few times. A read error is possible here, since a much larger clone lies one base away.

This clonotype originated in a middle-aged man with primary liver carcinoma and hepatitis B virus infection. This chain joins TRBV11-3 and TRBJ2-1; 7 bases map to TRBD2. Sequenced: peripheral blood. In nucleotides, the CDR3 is TGTGCCAGCAGCTTAGGTGTGGGGGGGGTGGGAAATGAGCAGTTCTTC. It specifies CASSLGVGGVGNEQFF.